This T cell receptor beta chain stems from a study of blood T cells in healthy people across ages. Study-level findings and limits: A strong correlation was seen between TCR beta diversity and naive T cell percentage. One million T cells yielded diversity estimates that were considered underestimates. With unsorted PBMCs, a conclusive comparison of naive versus antigen-experienced cells was not possible.

Trimming pared 4 bases from V and 3 bases from J, leaving 13 bases between. Germline V gene lookup returns CDR1 LGHNA and CDR2 YSLEER. The CDR3 runs 15 residues. Sample-barcoded 5' priming and a J-beta primer mix drove a second PCR of about 6 to 12 cycles. Each CDR3 protein gets one entry after TCRdb re-called the 5' RACE reads with MiXCR. The repertoire holds 600,000 to 800,000 distinct CDR3 sequences, 40% to 65% seen once, with roughly 13% in the top ten. PBMCs were isolated at a quantity of at least 7 million per sample. This clonotype appeared once. Its antigen is not known. The rearrangement joins TRBV4-3 to TRBJ2-1, with no clear D. The specimen sequenced was blood. The TCR originated in a woman older than 75 in good health. CDR3 protein: CASSRGAGNYNEQFF. CDR3 nucleotides: TGCGCCAGCAGCCGCGGTGCAGGAAACTACAATGAGCAGTTCTTC.